This entry lists 31 T cell receptor beta chains sequenced from one sample in a study of immune cell composition in non-small cell lung cancer. Sequencing used immunoSEQ multiplex PCR; TCRdb keeps in-frame clones, though not all of them. The data contain about 5,000 clones, 75% to 80% of them singletons. The specimen sequenced was lung tumor tissue. Every receptor here comes from a human donor with non-small cell lung cancer.

V gene TRBV4-3 combines with J gene TRBJ2-7, with D perhaps TRBD2 (6 bases). The germline V and J ends were trimmed by 4 bases and 3 bases, with 22 bases remaining between them. The CDR3 is 17 residues long. Germline V gives CDR1 LGHNA, CDR2 YSLEER. The CDR3 loop reads CASSRRKDVGSIYEQYF. DNA for the CDR3: TGCGCCAGCAGCCGTAGAAAGGACGTCGGGAGTATCTACGAGCAGTACTTC.

The V gene is TRBV5-6, the J gene TRBJ1-1, with 7 positions matching TRBD1. The CDR3 spans 14 residues. The ends lost 0 bases at V and 3 bases at J; junction bases unmatched: 2. Germline assignment: CDR1 SGHDT and CDR2 YYEEEE. The CDR3, as DNA: TGTGCCAGCAGCTTGGTGACAGGGCACACTGAAGCTTTCTTT. This gives the protein CASSLVTGHTEAFF.

The CDR3 spells CASSLVQGDRPQYF. The CDR3 DNA sequence: TGTGCCAGCAGCTTAGTCCAGGGGGATAGGCCCCAGTACTTC. The rearrangement links TRBV7-2 to TRBJ2-5, with TRBD1 matching over 7 bases. Trimming removed 1 base from V and 9 bases from J; junction bases left unmatched: 8. CDR3 size: 14 residues. Germline CDR1 and CDR2: SGHTA and FQGNSA.

The chain links TRBV7-2 to TRBJ2-7; 7 bases agree with TRBD1. In germline, CDR1 is SGHTA, CDR2 FQGNSA. The CDR3 is made up of 14 amino acids. V shed 2 bases, J shed 5 bases, and the junction held 6 bases outside the gene matches. In nucleotides, the CDR3 is TGTGCCAGCAGCTTAAGACAGGGAGACAACGAGCAGTACTTC. It codes for CASSLRQGDNEQYF.

The gene calls are TRBV7-9 and TRBJ2-1; D may be TRBD1 (6 bases). In germline, CDR1 is SEHNR, CDR2 FQNEAQ (reference sequence). With 5 bases removed from V and 8 bases from J, the gap between germline ends came to 16 bases. The CDR3 extends over 14 amino acids. The CDR3 reads CASSPQTGPDEQFF. The CDR3 nucleotides are TGTGCCAGCAGCCCACAGACAGGACCCGATGAGCAGTTCTTC.

This clone has only a few counts. The rearrangement uses TRBV6-5 and TRBJ1-1; 8 nucleotides match TRBD1. Germline CDR1 is MNHEY and CDR2 is SVGAGI. V was pared by 6 bases and J by 4 bases, with 7 bases of the junction left unmatched. The CDR3 totals 14 residues. The chain's CDR3 is CASRATGAGTEAFF. CDR3 coding DNA: TGTGCCAGCAGGGCGACAGGGGCTGGCACTGAAGCTTTCTTT.

The rearrangement uses TRBV30 and TRBJ2-3; 11 nucleotides align to TRBD2. The J segment lost 5 bases and the V segment lost 3 bases, leaving 13 bases of the junction unmatched. From germline, CDR1 is GTSNPN and CDR2 SVGIG (reference sequence). This CDR3 spans 17 amino acids. Here the CDR3 reads CAWRSYIASGGKDTQYF. As DNA, the CDR3 is TGTGCCTGGAGATCTTACATCGCTAGCGGGGGGAAAGATACGCAGTATTTT. The variable domain in full, with the rest retrieved from reference TRBV30 and TRBJ2-3, is SQTIHQWPATLVQPVGSPLSLECTVEGTSNPNLYWYRQAAGRGLQLLFYSVGIGQISSEVPQNLSASRPQDRQFILSSKKLLLSDSGFYLCAWRSYIASGGKDTQYFGPGTRLTVL.

The gene calls are TRBV5-4 and TRBJ2-1; 8 bases line up with TRBD2. Germline CDR1 and CDR2: SGHNT and YYREEE (reference sequence). Trimming cost V 1 base and J 6 bases; bases outside gene matches: 9. The CDR3 totals 16 residues. In nucleotides, the CDR3 is TGTGCCAGCAGCTTGTCCGCGGGAGGACTGGTCAATGAGCAGTTCTTC. It yields the protein CASSLSAGGLVNEQFF.

The chain combines TRBV28 with TRBJ1-1; TRBD1 might be the D (6 bases). V was shortened by 5 bases and J by 1 base, with 11 bases between the two germline ends. Germline V gene lookup returns CDR1 MDHEN and CDR2 SYDVKM. This CDR3 is built from 14 residues. The CDR3 is CASSPGVRNTEAFF. The DNA of the CDR3 is TGTGCCAGCAGTCCAGGGGTGAGGAACACTGAAGCTTTCTTT.

This clone was picked up one time. The chain is built from TRBV11-3 and TRBJ2-1; TRBD2 matches 8 bases. From germline, CDR1 is SGHNT and CDR2 YENEEA. The CDR3 consists of 17 residues. The J segment lost 4 bases and the V segment lost 1 base, leaving 9 bases of the junction unmatched. CDR3 DNA sequence: TGTGCCAGCAGCTTAGGCCTCGGGATAGCGGGATACAATGAGCAGTTCTTC. Residues: CASSLGLGIAGYNEQFF.

This clone was counted only a few times. The chain links TRBV5-4 to TRBJ2-3, with TRBD2 matching 7 bases. CDR3 length: 14 residues. The V and J ends lost 4 bases and 1 base, in that order; junction bases with no gene match: 3. Germline V gives CDR1 SGHNT, CDR2 YYREEE (reference sequence). The CDR3 reads CASSLGGGTDTQYF. The CDR3 DNA reads as TGTGCCAGCAGCCTGGGGGGGGGCACAGATACGCAGTATTTT.

The chain carries TRBV2 and TRBJ2-3; 13 nucleotides align to TRBD2. The CDR3 consists of 15 residues. V trimming: 8 bases; J trimming: 1 base; junction bases outside the gene matches: 3. The germline V gene has CDR1 SNHLY and CDR2 FYNNEI. CDR3 region: CASGLAGVGTDTQYF. CDR3 DNA: TGTGCCAGCGGACTAGCGGGAGTGGGCACAGATACGCAGTATTTT. Together with reference TRBV2 and TRBJ2-3, the CDR3 gives the full variable domain: EPEVTQTPSHQVTQMGQEVILRCVPISNHLYFYWYRQILGQKVEFLVSFYNNEISEKSEIFDDQFSVERPDGSNFTLKIRSTKLEDSAMYFCASGLAGVGTDTQYFGPGTRLTVL.

The chain joins TRBV6-4 to TRBJ2-7; TRBD1 agrees at 11 bases. J lost 2 bases, V lost 4 bases, and 4 bases had no gene match. CDR1 and CDR2 (germline): MRHNA, SNTAGT. The CDR3 runs to 15 residues. The CDR3 spells CASSAGTGGPYEQYF. The CDR3 DNA sequence: TGTGCCAGCAGTGCCGGGACAGGGGGGCCCTACGAGCAGTACTTC.

This clone has a single count. The J gene is TRBJ1-1, the V gene TRBV29-1; TRBD1 is a possible D gene (6 bases). V was trimmed by 7 bases and J by 6 bases, leaving 18 bases between them. This CDR3 comprises 13 residues. Germline V gene lookup returns CDR1 SQVTM and CDR2 ANQGSEA. The CDR3 region is CSAGRGPDAEAFF. For the CDR3, the DNA is TGCAGCGCCGGCAGGGGCCCCGACGCTGAAGCTTTCTTT.

The CDR3 here is CASSTTGTGSYEQYF. The CDR3 region has the DNA TGTGCCAGTAGTACGACCGGGACAGGGTCCTACGAGCAGTACTTC. This chain uses TRBV19 with TRBJ2-7, with 9 bases fitting TRBD1. J lost 1 base, V lost 4 bases, and 5 bases had no gene match. Per germline, CDR1 LNHDA and CDR2 SQIVND (reference sequence). CDR3 length: 15 residues.

The chain links TRBV7-9 to TRBJ2-2; a possible D gene is TRBD2 (5 bases). CDR3 length: 15 residues. V lost 3 bases, J lost 7 bases, and 15 bases lay in between. Per germline, CDR1 SEHNR and CDR2 FQNEAQ (reference sequence). The CDR3 loop is CASSLDLALVGELFF. CDR3 nucleotide sequence: TGTGCCAGCAGCTTGGACTTAGCATTGGTCGGGGAGCTGTTTTTT.

CDR3 sequence: CASSQGAGLAGAGELFF. The CDR3 bases are TGTGCCAGCAGCCAAGGGGCGGGACTAGCGGGAGCCGGGGAGCTGTTTTTT. The chain couples TRBV4-2 to TRBJ2-2, with 14 nucleotides matching TRBD2. Germline V gene sequence: CDR1 LGHNA, CDR2 YNFKEQ. J lost 6 bases, V lost 1 base, and 4 bases had no gene match. This CDR3 comprises 17 residues.

The V and J genes are TRBV14 and TRBJ1-3; D perhaps matches TRBD1 (6 bases). The V end was cut by 4 bases, the J end by 2 bases, with 21 bases between. CDR3 size: 18 residues. Germline assignment: CDR1 SGHDN and CDR2 FVKESK. CDR3 nucleotides: TGTGCCAGCAGCCGAGATACAGGGTTGATGGACCCTGGAAACACCATATATTTT. Translation: CASSRDTGLMDPGNTIYF.

The chain is built from TRBV14 and TRBJ2-1; TRBD1 might be the D (6 bases). Germline CDR1 is SGHDN and CDR2 is FVKESK. Trimming took off 1 base at V and 10 bases at J, with 11 bases between the two ends. This CDR3 region has 13 residues. CDR3 coding DNA: TGTGCCAGCAGCCAAGTTATTGGGGGCGAGCAGTTCTTC. Protein: CASSQVIGGEQFF. Filled out from reference TRBV14 and TRBJ2-1, the complete variable domain reads EAGVTQFPSHSVIEKGQTVTLRCDPISGHDNLYWYRRVMGKEIKFLLHFVKESKQDESGMPNNRFLAERTGGTYSTLKVQPAELEDSGVYFCASSQVIGGEQFFGPGTRLTVL.

This sequence joins TRBV6-6 and TRBJ1-1; TRBD1 might be the D (5 bases). With 11 bases removed from V and 1 base from J, the gap between germline ends came to 17 bases. This CDR3 is built from 14 residues. Germline-derived CDR1 and CDR2 are MNHNY and SVGAGI (reference sequence). CDR3 nucleotide sequence: TGTGCCGCCCAGGGCCGACACCAGAACACTGAAGCTTTCTTT. As protein: CAAQGRHQNTEAFF.

The chain carries TRBV11-2 and TRBJ1-1; 9 bases are shared with TRBD1. CDR1 SGHAT and CDR2 FQNNGV come from the germline V gene. CDR3 length: 13 amino acids. Unmatched junction bases numbered 6, after V lost 8 bases and J lost 5 bases. CDR3 sequence (DNA): TGTGCCAGCCGGGACAGGGTTTTAACTGAAGCTTTCTTT. It specifies CASRDRVLTEAFF.

The chain recombines TRBV4-2 with TRBJ1-5; 8 positions match TRBD1. From germline, CDR1 is LGHNA and CDR2 YNFKEQ. Losses at the gene ends were 4 bases for V and 5 bases for J; bases not matched to a gene: 7. The CDR3 has 15 residues. The CDR3 is CASSPRTGLDQPQHF. The CDR3 DNA reads TGTGCCAGCAGCCCAAGGACAGGGCTGGATCAGCCCCAGCATTTT.

The chain links TRBV6-1 to TRBJ2-7; 8 bases fit TRBD1. Germline V gives CDR1 MNHNS, CDR2 SASEGT. J was trimmed by 2 bases and V by 1 base; bases with no gene match: 7. CDR3 length: 16 residues. CDR3 DNA sequence: TGTGCCAGCAGTGAAGGACTGACAGGGGCCGCCTACGAGCAGTACTTC. This gives the protein CASSEGLTGAAYEQYF.

The CDR3 nucleotides are TGTGCCAGCTCACCTCTCGGGACAGGGGGCAAAGGAAACACCATATATTTT. Encoded protein: CASSPLGTGGKGNTIYF. This rearrangement joins TRBV18 to TRBJ1-3; the match to TRBD1 covers 12 bases. J was trimmed by 4 bases and V by 3 bases; bases with no gene match: 7. Germline-derived CDR1 and CDR2 are KGHSH and LQKENI. CDR3 size: 17 residues.

The rearrangement links TRBV5-1 to TRBJ1-3; D is ambiguous. CDR1 and CDR2 from the germline V gene are SGHRS and YFSETQ. The CDR3 sequence is 15 residues long. Trimming pared 0 bases from V and 0 bases from J, leaving 7 bases between. Here the CDR3 reads CASSLASSSGNTIYF. DNA of the CDR3: TGCGCCAGCAGCTTGGCGTCCAGCTCTGGAAACACCATATATTTT. Based on the CDR3 plus reference TRBV5-1 and TRBJ1-3, the full variable domain is KAGVTQTPRYLIKTRGQQVTLSCSPISGHRSVSWYQQTPGQGLQFLFEYFSETQRNKGNFPGRFSGRQFSNSRSEMNVSTLELGDSALYLCASSLASSSGNTIYFGEGSWLTVV.

The rearrangement uses TRBV7-2 and TRBJ1-6; 10 bases are a match to TRBD1. The CDR3 contains 15 residues. From germline, CDR1 is SGHTA and CDR2 FQGNSA. The ends lost 1 base at V and 10 bases at J; junction bases unmatched: 4. As DNA, the CDR3 is TGTGCCAGCAGCTTAGGGGGGACAGGGGACTCACCCCTCCACTTT. Residues: CASSLGGTGDSPLHF.

The chain combines TRBV19 with TRBJ1-1; D gene unclear. The CDR3 runs 11 residues. V lost 9 bases, J lost 4 bases, and 9 bases lay in between. Germline CDR1 and CDR2: LNHDA and SQIVND (reference sequence). The CDR3 sequence is CASSGSTEAFF. The CDR3 DNA reads as TGTGCCAGCAGCGGGAGCACTGAAGCTTTCTTT.

The rearrangement joins TRBV7-2 to TRBJ2-7; 12 nucleotides agree with TRBD2. This CDR3 has 18 residues. Looked up from germline, CDR1 is SGHTA and CDR2 is FQGNSA. The V gene end was trimmed by 4 bases and the J gene end by 6 bases; junction bases not matched to a gene: 16. CDR3 nucleotide sequence: TGTGCCAGCAGCTCCCAACTAGCGGGAGGATCGATTTCGGCCGAGCAGTACTTC. This translates into CASSSQLAGGSISAEQYF.

The chain joins TRBV27 to TRBJ2-1; 9 bases map to TRBD1. Germline V lookup: CDR1 MNHEY, CDR2 SMNVEV (reference sequence). J was trimmed by 5 bases and V by 6 bases; bases with no gene match: 8. The CDR3 contains 15 residues. The CDR3 reads CASRIRQGGHNEQFF. The DNA of the CDR3 is TGTGCCAGCAGAATACGACAGGGGGGACACAATGAGCAGTTCTTC.

The chain links TRBV5-1 to TRBJ2-7, with 7 positions matching TRBD2. Trimming took 0 bases from V and 5 from J; bases not matched to a gene: 5. CDR1 and CDR2 (germline): SGHRS, YFSETQ. The length of the CDR3 is 14 residues. The CDR3 nucleotides read TGCGCCAGCAGCTTGGGCGGGAGTGTCAACGAGCAGTACTTC. Encoded protein: CASSLGGSVNEQYF.

The chain carries TRBV4-3 and TRBJ2-1; 9 bases are a match to TRBD1. The CDR3 length is 15 residues. From germline, CDR1 is LGHNA and CDR2 YSLEER. The ends lost 3 bases at V and 6 bases at J; junction bases unmatched: 6. The CDR3 sequence: CASSHDQDRGNEQFF. The DNA of the CDR3 is TGCGCCAGCAGCCATGATCAGGACAGGGGCAATGAGCAGTTCTTC.